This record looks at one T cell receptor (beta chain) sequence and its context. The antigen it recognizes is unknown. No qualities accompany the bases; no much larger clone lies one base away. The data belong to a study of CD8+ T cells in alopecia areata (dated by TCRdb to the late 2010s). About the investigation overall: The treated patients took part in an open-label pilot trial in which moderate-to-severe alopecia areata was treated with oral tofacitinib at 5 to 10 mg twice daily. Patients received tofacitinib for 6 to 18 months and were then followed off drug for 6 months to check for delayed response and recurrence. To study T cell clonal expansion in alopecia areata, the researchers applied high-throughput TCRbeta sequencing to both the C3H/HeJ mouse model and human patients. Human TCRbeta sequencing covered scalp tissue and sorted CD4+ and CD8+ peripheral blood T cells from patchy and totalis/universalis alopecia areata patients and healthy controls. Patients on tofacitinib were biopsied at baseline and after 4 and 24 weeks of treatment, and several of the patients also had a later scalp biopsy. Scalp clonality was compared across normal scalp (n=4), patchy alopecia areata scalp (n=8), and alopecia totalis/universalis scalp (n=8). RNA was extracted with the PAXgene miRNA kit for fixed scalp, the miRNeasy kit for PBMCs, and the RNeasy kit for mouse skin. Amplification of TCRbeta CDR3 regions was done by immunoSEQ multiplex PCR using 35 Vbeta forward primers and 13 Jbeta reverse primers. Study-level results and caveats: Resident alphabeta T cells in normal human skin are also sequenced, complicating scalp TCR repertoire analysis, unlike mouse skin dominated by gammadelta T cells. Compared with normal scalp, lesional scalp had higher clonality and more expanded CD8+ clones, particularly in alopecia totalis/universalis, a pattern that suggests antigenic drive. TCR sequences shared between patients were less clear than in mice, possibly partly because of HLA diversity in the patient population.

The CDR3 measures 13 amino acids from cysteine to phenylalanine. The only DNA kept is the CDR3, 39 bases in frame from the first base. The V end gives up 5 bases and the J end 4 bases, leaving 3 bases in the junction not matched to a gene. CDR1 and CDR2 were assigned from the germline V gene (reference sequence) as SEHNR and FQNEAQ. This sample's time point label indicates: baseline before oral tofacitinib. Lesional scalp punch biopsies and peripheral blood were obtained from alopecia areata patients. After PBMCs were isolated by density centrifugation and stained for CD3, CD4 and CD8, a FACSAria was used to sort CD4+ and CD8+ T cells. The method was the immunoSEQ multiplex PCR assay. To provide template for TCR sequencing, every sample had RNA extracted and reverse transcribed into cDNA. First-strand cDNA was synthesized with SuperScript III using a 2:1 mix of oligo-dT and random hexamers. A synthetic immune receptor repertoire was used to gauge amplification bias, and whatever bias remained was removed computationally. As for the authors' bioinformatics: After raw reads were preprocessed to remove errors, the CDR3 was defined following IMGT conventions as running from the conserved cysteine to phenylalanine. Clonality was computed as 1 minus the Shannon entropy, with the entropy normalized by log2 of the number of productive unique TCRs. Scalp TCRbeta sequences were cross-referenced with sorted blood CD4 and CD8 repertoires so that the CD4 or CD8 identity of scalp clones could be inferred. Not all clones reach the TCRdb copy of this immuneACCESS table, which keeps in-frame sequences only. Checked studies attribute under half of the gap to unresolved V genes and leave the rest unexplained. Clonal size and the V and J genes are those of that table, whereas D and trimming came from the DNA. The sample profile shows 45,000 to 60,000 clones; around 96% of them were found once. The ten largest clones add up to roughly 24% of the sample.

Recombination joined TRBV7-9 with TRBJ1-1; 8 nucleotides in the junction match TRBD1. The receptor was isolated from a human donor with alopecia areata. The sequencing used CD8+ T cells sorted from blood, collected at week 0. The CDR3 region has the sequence CASSRGTGTEAFF. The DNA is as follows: TGTGCCAGCAGCCGAGGGACAGGCACTGAAGCTTTCTTT.